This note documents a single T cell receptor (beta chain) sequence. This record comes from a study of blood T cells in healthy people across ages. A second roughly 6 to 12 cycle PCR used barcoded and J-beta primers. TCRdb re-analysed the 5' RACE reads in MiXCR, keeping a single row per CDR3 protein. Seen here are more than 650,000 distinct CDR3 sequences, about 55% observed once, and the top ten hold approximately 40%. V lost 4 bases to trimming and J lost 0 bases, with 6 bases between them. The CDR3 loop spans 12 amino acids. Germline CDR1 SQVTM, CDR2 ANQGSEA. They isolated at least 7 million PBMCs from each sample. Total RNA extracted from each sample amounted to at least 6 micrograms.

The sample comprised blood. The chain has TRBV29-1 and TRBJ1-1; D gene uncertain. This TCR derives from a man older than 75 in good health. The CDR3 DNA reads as TGCAGCGTTGCCGCACTGAACACTGAAGCTTTCTTT. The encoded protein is CSVAALNTEAFF.